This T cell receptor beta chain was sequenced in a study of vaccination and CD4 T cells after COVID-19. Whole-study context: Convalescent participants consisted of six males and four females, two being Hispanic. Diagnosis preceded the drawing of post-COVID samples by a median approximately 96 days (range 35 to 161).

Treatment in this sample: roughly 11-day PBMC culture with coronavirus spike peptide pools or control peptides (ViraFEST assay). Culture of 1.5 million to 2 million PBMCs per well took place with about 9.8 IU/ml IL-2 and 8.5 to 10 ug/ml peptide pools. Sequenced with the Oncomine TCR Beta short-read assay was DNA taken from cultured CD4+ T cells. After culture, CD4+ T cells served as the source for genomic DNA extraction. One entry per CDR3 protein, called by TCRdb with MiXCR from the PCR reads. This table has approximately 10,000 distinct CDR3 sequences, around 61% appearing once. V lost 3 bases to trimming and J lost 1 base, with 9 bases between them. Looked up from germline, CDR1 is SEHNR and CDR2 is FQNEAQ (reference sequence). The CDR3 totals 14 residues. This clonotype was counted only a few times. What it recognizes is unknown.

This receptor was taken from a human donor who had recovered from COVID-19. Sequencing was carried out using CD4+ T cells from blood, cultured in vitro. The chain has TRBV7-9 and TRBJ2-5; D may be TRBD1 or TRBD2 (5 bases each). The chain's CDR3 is CASSLTRGQETQYF. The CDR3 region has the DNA TGTGCCAGCAGCTTGACGAGGGGCCAAGAGACCCAGTACTTC.